One sample yielded the 20 T cell receptor beta chains listed below, sequenced in a study of T-cell memory formation after mild COVID-19. TCRdb analysed the 5' RACE reads with MiXCR anew, one entry per CDR3 protein. Of roughly 130,000 distinct CDR3 sequences in the sample, more than 15% are singletons; the top ten hold around 13%. Input material: PBMCs or a T cell subset sorted from them (not recorded which). The receptor source for this set is an adult woman who had mild COVID-19 (a few samples of this study predate the infection). Cell type and time point are not known.

This clonotype was detected ten times or more. The chain uses TRBV5-5 and TRBJ2-3; D is ambiguous. V shed 0 bases and J shed 6 bases, with 8 bases lying between them. The germline V gene has CDR1 SGHKS and CDR2 YYEKEE (reference sequence). The CDR3 extends over 13 amino acids. The CDR3 sequence is CASSLEVRDTQYF. The DNA of the CDR3 is TGTGCCAGCAGCTTGGAGGTCAGGGATACGCAGTATTTT.

There are a few counts of this clonotype. The J gene is TRBJ2-1, the V gene TRBV20-1, with a weak D call TRBD2 (6 bases). V lost 6 bases and J lost 6, with 12 bases in between. This CDR3 spans 12 amino acids. From germline, CDR1 is DFQATT and CDR2 SNEGSKA (reference sequence). In nucleotides, the CDR3 is TGCAGTGCCCCCAGGAGGGCCAATGAGCAGTTCTTC. This gives the protein CSAPRRANEQFF.

V usage is TRBV5-8 and J usage is TRBJ2-2; no definite D call. The V gene's germline CDR1 is SGHTS and CDR2 YDEGEE. Trimming took 2 bases from V and 4 from J, leaving 12 bases between them. The CDR3 has 15 residues. For the CDR3, the DNA is TGTGCCAGCAGCTTCGTACCTTCAGTCACCGGGGAGCTGTTTTTT. It specifies CASSFVPSVTGELFF.

The rearrangement joins TRBV25-1 to TRBJ2-7; 7 nucleotides agree with TRBD1. Unmatched junction bases numbered 10, after V lost 6 bases and J lost 2 bases. CDR3 length: 15 amino acids. Germline V gives CDR1 MGHDK, CDR2 SYGVNS. DNA for the CDR3: TGTGCCAGCAGCCCCACAGGGGTGGGAACCTACGAGCAGTACTTC. This encodes CASSPTGVGTYEQYF.

This clonotype came up a few times. The V and J genes are TRBV7-9 and TRBJ1-1, with D hard to call. In germline, CDR1 is SEHNR, CDR2 FQNEAQ (reference sequence). The V gene lost 1 base and the J gene lost 11 bases, with 11 bases spanning the gap. The CDR3 has 12 residues. CDR3 region: CASSLDLSAAFF. The DNA of the CDR3 is TGTGCCAGCAGCTTAGATCTGTCTGCGGCTTTCTTT.

This clonotype was counted only a few times. The rearrangement links TRBV5-1 to TRBJ2-7; 8 bases map to TRBD1. The germline V gene encodes CDR1 SGHRS and CDR2 YFSETQ. The CDR3 loop spans 13 amino acids. J was trimmed by 5 bases and V by 5 bases; bases with no gene match: 6. CDR3 coding DNA: TGCGCCAGCAGTACAGGGGGATCAAACGAGCAGTACTTC. This gives the protein CASSTGGSNEQYF.

This clonotype was seen a few times. The genes are TRBV7-9 and TRBJ2-7; D remains unclear. CDR3 length: 12 residues. V was cut by 5 bases and J by 2 bases, with 7 bases left in between. The germline CDR1 and CDR2 sequences are SEHNR and FQNEAQ (reference sequence). The CDR3 loop is CASSPKAYEQYF. The CDR3 nucleotides are TGTGCCAGCAGCCCGAAAGCCTACGAGCAGTACTTC.

In this sample, this clonotype turned up a few times. The V and J genes are TRBV7-9 and TRBJ2-5; D ambiguous. Germline V gene lookup returns CDR1 SEHNR and CDR2 FQNEAQ (reference sequence). The CDR3 covers 13 residues. Trimming stripped 7 bases from V and 3 bases from J, with 12 bases between. This chain's CDR3 is CASTPPIEETQYF. DNA for the CDR3: TGTGCCAGCACTCCACCCATTGAAGAGACCCAGTACTTC.

This clonotype was found a few times. The gene calls are TRBV3-1 and TRBJ2-5; no definite D call. The length of the CDR3 is 13 residues. V lost 1 base and J 2 bases, leaving 5 bases between the germline ends. The germline CDR1 and CDR2 sequences are LGHDT and YNNKEL (reference sequence). In DNA, the CDR3 is TGTGCCAGCAGCCAAGGGATACAAGAGACCCAGTACTTC. Protein product: CASSQGIQETQYF.

This clonotype was observed a handful of times. V and J are TRBV7-8 and TRBJ2-3, with 15 bases aligning to TRBD2. V was pared by 5 bases and J by 0 bases, with 12 bases of the junction left unmatched. The CDR3 length is 20 residues. Germline CDR1 SGHVS, CDR2 FQNEAQ. This CDR3 reads CASSHGPGLAGGPSTDTQYF. The CDR3 nucleotides are TGTGCCAGCAGCCACGGACCGGGACTAGCGGGAGGACCTAGCACAGATACGCAGTATTTT.

This clonotype was picked up a small number of times. V and J are TRBV12-3 or TRBV12-4 and TRBJ2-2, with TRBD1 matching over 9 bases. J gave up 4 bases and V 8 bases, and 17 bases lay outside the gene matches. There are 18 residues in the CDR3. The CDR3 loop reads CASGPDRGLRTGTGELFF. The CDR3 DNA is TGTGCCAGCGGGCCGGACAGGGGCCTTCGCACGGGCACCGGGGAGCTGTTTTTT.

This clonotype was detected only a few times. The genes are TRBV20-1 and TRBJ2-1; TRBD2 matches at 7 bases. The CDR3 spans 14 residues. V was pared by 2 bases and J by 2 bases, with 3 bases of the junction left unmatched. CDR1 and CDR2 from the germline V gene are DFQATT and SNEGSKA (reference sequence). CDR3 sequence reads: CSARIGGAYNEQFF. The DNA of the CDR3 is TGCAGTGCTAGAATTGGGGGGGCCTACAATGAGCAGTTCTTC.

This clonotype was observed at least ten times. This chain joins TRBV14 and TRBJ2-1, with TRBD1 matching 8 bases. The CDR3 extends over 15 amino acids. Trimming at V came to 3 bases and at J to 4 bases, leaving 5 bases not matched to a gene. Looked up from germline, CDR1 is SGHDN and CDR2 is FVKESK. This CDR3 is CASSQVDRVYNEQFF. CDR3 DNA sequence: TGTGCCAGCAGCCAGGTGGACAGGGTTTACAATGAGCAGTTCTTC.

The rearrangement links TRBV24-1 to TRBJ1-2; D uncertain. V was cut by 0 bases and J by 8 bases, with 12 bases left in between. Germline V lookup: CDR1 KGHDR, CDR2 SFDVKD. The CDR3 covers 14 residues. The CDR3 nucleotides are TGTGCCACCAGTGATTTGACAGTCGAATACGGCTACACCTTC. This sequence encodes CATSDLTVEYGYTF.

The V gene is TRBV7-2, the J gene TRBJ2-3; 9 bases align to TRBD2. CDR3 size: 16 residues. Germline V gene data show CDR1 as SGHTA and CDR2 as FQGNSA. Trimming at V came to 4 bases and at J to 2 bases, leaving 7 bases not matched to a gene. The CDR3 DNA sequence: TGTGCCAGCAGCTCCGCCCGACTAGCGGCCACAGATACGCAGTATTTT. It codes for CASSSARLAATDTQYF.

This clonotype has a handful of counts. The genes are TRBV4-1 and TRBJ2-1; 7 bases match TRBD1. The CDR3 spans 15 residues. The germline CDR1 and CDR2 sequences are MGHRA and YSYEKL. V was clipped by 3 bases and J by 2 bases; unmatched bases: 4. The CDR3 region is CASSHDRVAYNEQFF. The DNA of the CDR3 is TGCGCCAGCAGCCACGACAGGGTCGCCTACAATGAGCAGTTCTTC.

This chain uses TRBV5-1 with TRBJ2-1; D ambiguous. Germline CDR1 reads SGHRS; CDR2 reads YFSETQ. Trimming left V 2 bases short and J 5 bases short, with 11 bases between. The CDR3 extends over 14 amino acids. In nucleotides, the CDR3 is TGCGCCAGCAGCTTAGGAGCAGGAAACAATGAGCAGTTCTTC. Its translation is CASSLGAGNNEQFF.

V gene TRBV20-1 combines with J gene TRBJ1-6; the match to TRBD1 covers 9 bases. Germline V gene data show CDR1 as DFQATT and CDR2 as SNEGSKA (reference sequence). The CDR3 contains 13 residues. V lost 6 bases to trimming and J lost 7 bases; unmatched junction nucleotides: 4. The CDR3 DNA reads as TGCAGTGCGAGGACAGGGGACAATTCACCCCTCCACTTT. It encodes CSARTGDNSPLHF.

This chain uses TRBV18 with TRBJ2-1; 9 bases map to TRBD2. CDR1 KGHSH and CDR2 LQKENI come from the germline V gene. This CDR3 has 17 residues. The V and J ends lost 1 base and 9 bases, in that order; junction bases with no gene match: 13. As DNA, the CDR3 is TGTGCCAGCTCACCACTCGCGGGAGGGCCCCCCGGGGGTGAGCAGTTCTTC. Amino acid sequence: CASSPLAGGPPGGEQFF.

This clonotype was found a few times. This chain joins TRBV4-1 and TRBJ2-3, with D possibly being TRBD1 or TRBD2 (5 bases each). The V end lost 0 bases, the J end lost 2 bases, and 18 bases lay between the germline ends. CDR3 length: 18 amino acids. CDR1 is MGHRA and CDR2 is YSYEKL in the germline V gene. CDR3 bases: TGCGCCAGCAGCCAAGATTCAGGGTCCGGGGACCTCACAGATACGCAGTATTTT. It yields the protein CASSQDSGSGDLTDTQYF.